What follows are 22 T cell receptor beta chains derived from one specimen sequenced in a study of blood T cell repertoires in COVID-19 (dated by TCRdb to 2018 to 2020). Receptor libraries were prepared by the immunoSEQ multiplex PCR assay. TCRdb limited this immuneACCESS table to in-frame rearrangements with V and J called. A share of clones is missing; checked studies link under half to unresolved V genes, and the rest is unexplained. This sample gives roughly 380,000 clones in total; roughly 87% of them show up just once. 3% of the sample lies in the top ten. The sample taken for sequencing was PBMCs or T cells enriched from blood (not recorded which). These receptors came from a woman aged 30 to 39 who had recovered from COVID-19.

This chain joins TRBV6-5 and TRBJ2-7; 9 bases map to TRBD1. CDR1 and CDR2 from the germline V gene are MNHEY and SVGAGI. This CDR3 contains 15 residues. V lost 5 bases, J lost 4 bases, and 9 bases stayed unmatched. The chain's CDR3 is CASSSPTGGSYEQYF. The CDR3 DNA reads TGTGCCAGCAGTAGCCCGACAGGGGGGTCTTACGAGCAGTACTTC.

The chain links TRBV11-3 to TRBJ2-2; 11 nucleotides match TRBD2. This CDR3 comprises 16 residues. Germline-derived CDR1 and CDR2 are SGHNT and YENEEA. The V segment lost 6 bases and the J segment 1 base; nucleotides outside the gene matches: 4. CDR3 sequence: CASRLGLAENTGELFF. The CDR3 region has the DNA TGTGCCAGCAGATTGGGACTAGCGGAGAACACCGGGGAGCTGTTTTTT.

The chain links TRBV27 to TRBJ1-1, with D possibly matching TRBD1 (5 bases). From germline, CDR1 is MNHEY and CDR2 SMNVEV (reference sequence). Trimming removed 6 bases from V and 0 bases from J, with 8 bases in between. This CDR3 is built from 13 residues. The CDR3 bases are TGTGCCAGCAGCCGGACACTGAACACTGAAGCTTTCTTT. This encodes CASSRTLNTEAFF.

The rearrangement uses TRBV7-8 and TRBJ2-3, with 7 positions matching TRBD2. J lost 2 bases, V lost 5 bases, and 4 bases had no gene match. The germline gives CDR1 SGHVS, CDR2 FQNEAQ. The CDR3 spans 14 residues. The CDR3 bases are TGTGCCAGCAGCAAGCGGGGACTCACAGATACGCAGTATTTT. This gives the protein CASSKRGLTDTQYF.

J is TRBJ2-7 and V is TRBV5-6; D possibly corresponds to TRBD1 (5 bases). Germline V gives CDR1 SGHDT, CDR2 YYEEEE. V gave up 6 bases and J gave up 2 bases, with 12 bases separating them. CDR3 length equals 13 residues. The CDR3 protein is CASKQGHTYEQYF. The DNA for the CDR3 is TGTGCCAGCAAACAAGGACACACCTACGAGCAGTACTTC.

In nucleotides, the CDR3 is TGTGCCAGCAGCCAAGTATTGACAGGGGGCTACAATGAGCAGTTCTTC. Amino acids: CASSQVLTGGYNEQFF. This rearrangement joins TRBV7-2 to TRBJ2-1, with 9 bases that match TRBD1. CDR1 is SGHTA and CDR2 is FQGNSA in the germline V gene. Trimming cost V 5 bases and J 3 bases; bases outside gene matches: 8. The length of the CDR3 is 16 residues.

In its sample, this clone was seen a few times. Written as DNA, the CDR3 is TGTGCCAGCAGCTTAGTCGGCCCGGGCTATGGCTACACCTTC. Its protein is CASSLVGPGYGYTF. The chain carries TRBV7-8 and TRBJ1-2; no definite D call. In germline, CDR1 is SGHVS, CDR2 FQNEAQ. The CDR3 consists of 14 residues. V was trimmed by 1 base and J by 4 bases, leaving 10 bases between them.

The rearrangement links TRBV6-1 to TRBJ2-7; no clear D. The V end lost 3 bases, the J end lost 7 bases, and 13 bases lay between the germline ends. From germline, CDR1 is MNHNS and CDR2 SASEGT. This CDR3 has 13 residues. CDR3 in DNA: TGTGCCAGCAGTGACGAGAGGCTTAGGGAGCAGTACTTC. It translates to CASSDERLREQYF.

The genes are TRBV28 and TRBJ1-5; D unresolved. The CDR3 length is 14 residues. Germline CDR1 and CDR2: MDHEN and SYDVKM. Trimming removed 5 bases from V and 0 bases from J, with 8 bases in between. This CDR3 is CASSPTNSNQPQHF. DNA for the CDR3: TGTGCCAGCAGTCCAACTAATAGCAATCAGCCCCAGCATTTT.

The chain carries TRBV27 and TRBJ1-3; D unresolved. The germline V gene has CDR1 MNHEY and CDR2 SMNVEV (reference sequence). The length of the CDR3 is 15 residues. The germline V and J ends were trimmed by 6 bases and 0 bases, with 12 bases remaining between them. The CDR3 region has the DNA TGTGCCAGCAGCCCGTCAAGGAGCTCTGGAAACACCATATATTTT. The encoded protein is CASSPSRSSGNTIYF.

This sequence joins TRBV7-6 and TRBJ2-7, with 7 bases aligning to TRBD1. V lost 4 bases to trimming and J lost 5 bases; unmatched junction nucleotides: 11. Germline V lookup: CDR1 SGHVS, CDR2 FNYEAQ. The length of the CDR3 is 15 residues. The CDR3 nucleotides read TGTGCCAGCAGCTCCCAGGGGACAGCTGAACACGAGCAGTACTTC. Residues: CASSSQGTAEHEQYF.

As DNA, the CDR3 is TGTGCCAGCAGCCGAGGAAATAGCGGAGGCCAAGAGACCCAGTACTTC. Translating gives CASSRGNSGGQETQYF. The chain uses TRBV11-3 and TRBJ2-5; a possible D gene is TRBD2 (6 bases). Germline CDR1 and CDR2: SGHNT and YENEEA. The V and J ends lost 5 bases and 1 base respectively, with 17 bases between them. The CDR3 runs to 16 residues.

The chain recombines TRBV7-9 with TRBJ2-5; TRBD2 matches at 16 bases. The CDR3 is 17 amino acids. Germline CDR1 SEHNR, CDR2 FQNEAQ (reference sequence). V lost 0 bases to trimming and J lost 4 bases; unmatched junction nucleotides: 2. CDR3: CASSLAGLAGGPETQYF. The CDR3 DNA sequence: TGTGCCAGCAGCTTAGCGGGACTAGCGGGGGGGCCAGAGACCCAGTACTTC.

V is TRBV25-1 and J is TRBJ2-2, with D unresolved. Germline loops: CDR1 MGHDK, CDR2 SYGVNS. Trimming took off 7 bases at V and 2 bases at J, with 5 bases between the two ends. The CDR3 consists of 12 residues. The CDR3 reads CASNGNTGELFF. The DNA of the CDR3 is TGTGCCAGCAACGGTAACACCGGGGAGCTGTTTTTT. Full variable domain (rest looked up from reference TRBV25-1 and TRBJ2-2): EADIYQTPRYLVIGTGKKITLECSQTMGHDKMYWYQQDPGMELHLIHYSYGVNSTEKGDLSSESTVSRIRTEHFPLTLESARPSHTSQYLCASNGNTGELFFGEGSRLTVL.

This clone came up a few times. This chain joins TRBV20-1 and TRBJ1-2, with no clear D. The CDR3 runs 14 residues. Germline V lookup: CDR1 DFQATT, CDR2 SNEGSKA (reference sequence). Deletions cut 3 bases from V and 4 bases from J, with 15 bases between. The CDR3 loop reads CSASSSDSIYGYTF. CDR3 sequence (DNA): TGCAGTGCTAGTTCTTCCGATAGCATCTATGGCTACACCTTC.

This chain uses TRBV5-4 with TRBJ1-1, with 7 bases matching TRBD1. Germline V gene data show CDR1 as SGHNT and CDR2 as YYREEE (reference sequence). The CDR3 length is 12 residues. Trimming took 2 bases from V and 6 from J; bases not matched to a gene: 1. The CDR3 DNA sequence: TGTGCCAGCAGCTTCCAGGGGGCTGAAGCTTTCTTT. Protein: CASSFQGAEAFF.

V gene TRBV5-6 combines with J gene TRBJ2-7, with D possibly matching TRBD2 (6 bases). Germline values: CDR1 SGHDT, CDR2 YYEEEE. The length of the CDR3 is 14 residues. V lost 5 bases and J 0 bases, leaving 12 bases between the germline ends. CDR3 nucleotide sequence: TGTGCCAGCAGGCTAGCGCATTCCTCCTACGAGCAGTACTTC. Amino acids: CASRLAHSSYEQYF. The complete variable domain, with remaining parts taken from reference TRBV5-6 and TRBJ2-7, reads DAGVTQSPTHLIKTRGQQVTLRCSPKSGHDTVSWYQQALGQGPQFIFQYYEEEERQRGNFPDRFSGHQFPNYSSELNVNALLLGDSALYLCASRLAHSSYEQYFGPGTRLTVT.

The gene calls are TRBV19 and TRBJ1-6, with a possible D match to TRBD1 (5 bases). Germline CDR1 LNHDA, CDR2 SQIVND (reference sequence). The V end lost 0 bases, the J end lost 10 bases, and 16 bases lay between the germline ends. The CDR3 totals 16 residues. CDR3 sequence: CASSIDPDTGGSPLHF. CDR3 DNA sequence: TGTGCCAGTAGTATAGATCCCGACACCGGGGGGTCACCCCTCCACTTT.

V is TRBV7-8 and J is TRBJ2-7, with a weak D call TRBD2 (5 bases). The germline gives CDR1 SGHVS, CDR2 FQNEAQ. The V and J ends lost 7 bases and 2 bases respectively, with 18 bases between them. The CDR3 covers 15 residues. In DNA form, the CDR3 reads TGTGCCAGCACCCAATCAGCGGTGACTCCCTACGAGCAGTACTTC. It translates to CASTQSAVTPYEQYF.

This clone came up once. CDR3 sequence reads: CASSLSPSGIYEQYF. Written as DNA, the CDR3 is TGTGCCAGCAGTTTAAGCCCTAGCGGAATCTACGAGCAGTACTTC. The rearrangement uses TRBV28 and TRBJ2-7; 7 bases match TRBD2. Germline loops: CDR1 MDHEN, CDR2 SYDVKM. The ends lost 2 bases at V and 3 bases at J; junction bases unmatched: 7. The CDR3 has 15 residues.

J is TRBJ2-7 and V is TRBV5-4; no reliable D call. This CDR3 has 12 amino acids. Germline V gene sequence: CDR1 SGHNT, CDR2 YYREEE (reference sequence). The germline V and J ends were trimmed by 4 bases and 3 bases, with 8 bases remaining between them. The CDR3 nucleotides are TGTGCCAGCAGCCTTGGAGTCTACGAGCAGTACTTC. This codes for CASSLGVYEQYF.

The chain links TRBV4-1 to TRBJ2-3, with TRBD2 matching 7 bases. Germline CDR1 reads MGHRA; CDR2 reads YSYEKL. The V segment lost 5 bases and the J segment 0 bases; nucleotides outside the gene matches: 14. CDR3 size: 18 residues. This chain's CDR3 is CASSAPLAHRSSTDTQYF. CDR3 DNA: TGCGCCAGCAGCGCCCCACTAGCGCACAGGTCTAGCACAGATACGCAGTATTTT.